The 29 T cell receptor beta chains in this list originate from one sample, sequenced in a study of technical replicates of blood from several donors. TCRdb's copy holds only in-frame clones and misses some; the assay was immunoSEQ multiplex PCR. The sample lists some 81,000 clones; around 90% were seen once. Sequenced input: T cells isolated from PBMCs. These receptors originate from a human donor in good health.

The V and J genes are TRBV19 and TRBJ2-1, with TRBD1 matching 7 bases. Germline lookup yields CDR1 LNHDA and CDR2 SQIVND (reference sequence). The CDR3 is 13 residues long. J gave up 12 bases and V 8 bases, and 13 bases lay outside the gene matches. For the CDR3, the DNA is TGTGCCAGTGGCCGGACAGGTGATTGGTGGCAGTTCTTC. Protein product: CASGRTGDWWQFF.

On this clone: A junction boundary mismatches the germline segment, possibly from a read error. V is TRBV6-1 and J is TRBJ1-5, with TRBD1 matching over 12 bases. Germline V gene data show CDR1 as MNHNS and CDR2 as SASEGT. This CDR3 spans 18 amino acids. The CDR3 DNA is TGTGCCAGCAGCGAAGCGGGGGGACAGGGGGCATTGGGTCAGCCCCAGCATTTT. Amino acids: CASSEAGGQGALGQPQHF.

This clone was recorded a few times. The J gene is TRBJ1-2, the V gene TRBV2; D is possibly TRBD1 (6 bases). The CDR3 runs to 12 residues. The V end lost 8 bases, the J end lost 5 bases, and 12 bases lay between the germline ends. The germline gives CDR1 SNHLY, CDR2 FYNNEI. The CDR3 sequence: CASSGDEYGYTF. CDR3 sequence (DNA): TGTGCCAGCTCAGGGGACGAATATGGCTACACCTTC.

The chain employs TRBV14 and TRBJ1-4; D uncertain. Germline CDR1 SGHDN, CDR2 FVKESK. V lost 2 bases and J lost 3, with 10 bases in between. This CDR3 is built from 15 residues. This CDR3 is CASSQLRLSNEKLFF. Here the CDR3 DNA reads TGTGCCAGCAGCCAACTTAGACTTTCTAATGAAAAACTGTTTTTT.

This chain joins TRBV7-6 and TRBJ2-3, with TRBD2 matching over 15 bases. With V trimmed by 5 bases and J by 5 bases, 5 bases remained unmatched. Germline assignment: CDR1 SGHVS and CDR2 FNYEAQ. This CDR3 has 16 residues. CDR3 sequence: CASSAGLAGGKDTQYF. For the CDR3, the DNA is TGTGCCAGCAGCGCCGGACTAGCGGGGGGGAAAGATACGCAGTATTTT.

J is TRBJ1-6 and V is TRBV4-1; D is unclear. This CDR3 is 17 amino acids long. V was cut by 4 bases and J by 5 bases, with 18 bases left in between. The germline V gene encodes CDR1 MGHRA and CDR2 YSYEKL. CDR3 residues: CASSPFVGGIDNSPLHF. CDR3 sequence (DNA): TGCGCCAGCAGCCCGTTTGTAGGAGGGATCGATAATTCACCCCTCCACTTT.

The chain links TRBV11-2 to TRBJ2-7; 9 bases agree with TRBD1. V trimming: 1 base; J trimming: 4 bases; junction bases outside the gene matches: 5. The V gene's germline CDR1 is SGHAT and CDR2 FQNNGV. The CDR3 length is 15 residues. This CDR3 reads CASSLGMDRGYEQYF. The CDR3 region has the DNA TGTGCCAGCAGCTTAGGAATGGACAGGGGATACGAGCAGTACTTC.

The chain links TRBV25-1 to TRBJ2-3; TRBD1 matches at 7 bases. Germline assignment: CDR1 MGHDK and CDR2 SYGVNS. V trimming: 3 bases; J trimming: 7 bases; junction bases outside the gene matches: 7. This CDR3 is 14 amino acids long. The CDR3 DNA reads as TGTGCCAGCAGTGACGAGACAGGGAAGAATACGCAGTATTTT. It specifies CASSDETGKNTQYF.

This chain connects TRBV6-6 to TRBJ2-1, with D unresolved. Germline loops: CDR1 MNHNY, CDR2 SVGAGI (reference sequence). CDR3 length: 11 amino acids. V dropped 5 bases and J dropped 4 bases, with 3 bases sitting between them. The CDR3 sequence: CASSLYNEQFF. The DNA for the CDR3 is TGTGCCAGCAGTCTGTACAATGAGCAGTTCTTC.

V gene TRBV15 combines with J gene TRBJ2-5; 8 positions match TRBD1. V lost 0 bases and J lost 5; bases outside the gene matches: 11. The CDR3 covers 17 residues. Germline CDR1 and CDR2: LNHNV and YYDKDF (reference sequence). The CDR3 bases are TGTGCCACCAGCAGAGATTTGCCGTCGACAGGGGTTGAGACCCAGTACTTC. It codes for CATSRDLPSTGVETQYF.

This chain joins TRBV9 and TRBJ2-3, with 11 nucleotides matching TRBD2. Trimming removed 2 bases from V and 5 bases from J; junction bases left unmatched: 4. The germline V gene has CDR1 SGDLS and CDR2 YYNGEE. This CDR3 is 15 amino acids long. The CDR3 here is CASSVSGGAGDTQYF. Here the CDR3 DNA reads TGTGCCAGCAGCGTTAGCGGGGGGGCCGGAGATACGCAGTATTTT. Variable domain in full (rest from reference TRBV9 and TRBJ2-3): DSGVTQTPKHLITATGQRVTLRCSPRSGDLSVYWYQQSLDQGLQFLIQYYNGEERAKGNILERFSAQQFPDLHSELNLSSLELGDSALYFCASSVSGGAGDTQYFGPGTRLTVL.

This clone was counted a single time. The CDR3 spells CASSRPRPGEAFF. CDR3 bases: TGTGCCAGCAGCCGTCCCCGGCCAGGCGAAGCTTTCTTT. The chain couples TRBV7-2 to TRBJ1-1; D is undetermined. CDR3 length equals 13 residues. The germline CDR1 and CDR2 sequences are SGHTA and FQGNSA. Trimming pared 5 bases from V and 8 bases from J, leaving 15 bases between.

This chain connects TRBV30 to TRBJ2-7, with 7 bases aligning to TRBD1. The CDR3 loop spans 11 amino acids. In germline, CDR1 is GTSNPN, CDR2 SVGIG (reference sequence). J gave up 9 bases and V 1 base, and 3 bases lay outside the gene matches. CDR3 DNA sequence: TGTGCCTGGAGTGAAGGGGGCGGGCAGTACTTC. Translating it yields CAWSEGGGQYF.

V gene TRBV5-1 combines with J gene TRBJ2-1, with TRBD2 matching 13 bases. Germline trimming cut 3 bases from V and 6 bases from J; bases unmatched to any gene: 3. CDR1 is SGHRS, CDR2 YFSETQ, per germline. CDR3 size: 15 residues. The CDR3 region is CASSSTSGRVNEQFF. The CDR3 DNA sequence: TGCGCCAGCAGCTCCACTAGCGGGAGGGTCAATGAGCAGTTCTTC.

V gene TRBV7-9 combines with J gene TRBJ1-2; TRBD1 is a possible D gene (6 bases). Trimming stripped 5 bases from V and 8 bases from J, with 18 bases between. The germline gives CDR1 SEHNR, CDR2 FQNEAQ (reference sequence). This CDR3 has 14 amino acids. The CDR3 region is CASSPGTSLGGYTF. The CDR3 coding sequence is TGTGCCAGCAGCCCTGGGACAAGTCTTGGCGGCTACACCTTC.

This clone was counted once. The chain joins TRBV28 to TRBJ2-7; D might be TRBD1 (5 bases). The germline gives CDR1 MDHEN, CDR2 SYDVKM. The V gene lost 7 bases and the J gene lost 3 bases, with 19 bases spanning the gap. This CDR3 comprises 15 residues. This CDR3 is CASIRLRQSHYEQYF. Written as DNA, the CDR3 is TGTGCCAGCATAAGATTGAGACAGAGCCACTACGAGCAGTACTTC.

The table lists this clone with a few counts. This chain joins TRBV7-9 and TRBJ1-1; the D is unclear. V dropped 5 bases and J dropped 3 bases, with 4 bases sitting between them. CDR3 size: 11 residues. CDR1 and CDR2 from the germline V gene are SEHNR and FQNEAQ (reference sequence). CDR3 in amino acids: CASSLDTEAFF. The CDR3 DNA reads TGTGCCAGCAGCCTTGACACTGAAGCTTTCTTT.

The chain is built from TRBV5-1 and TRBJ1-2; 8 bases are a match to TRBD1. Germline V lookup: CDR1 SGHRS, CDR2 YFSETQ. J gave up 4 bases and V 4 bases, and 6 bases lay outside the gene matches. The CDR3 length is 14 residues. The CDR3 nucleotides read TGCGCCAGCAGCAGTGGACAGGGCGGCTATGGCTACACCTTC. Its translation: CASSSGQGGYGYTF.

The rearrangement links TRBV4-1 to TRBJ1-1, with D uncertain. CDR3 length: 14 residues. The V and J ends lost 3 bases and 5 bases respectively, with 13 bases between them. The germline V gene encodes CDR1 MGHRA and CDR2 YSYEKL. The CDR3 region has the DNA TGCGCCAGCAGCCATTACTACGAGGGTACTGAAGCTTTCTTT. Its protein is CASSHYYEGTEAFF.

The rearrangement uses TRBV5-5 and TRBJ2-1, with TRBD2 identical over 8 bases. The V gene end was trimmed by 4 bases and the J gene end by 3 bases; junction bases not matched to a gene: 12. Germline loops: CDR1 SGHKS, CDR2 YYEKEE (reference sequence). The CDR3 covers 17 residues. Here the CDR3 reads CASSPASSGTIYNEQFF. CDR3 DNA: TGTGCCAGCAGCCCCGCAAGTAGCGGGACGATCTACAATGAGCAGTTCTTC.

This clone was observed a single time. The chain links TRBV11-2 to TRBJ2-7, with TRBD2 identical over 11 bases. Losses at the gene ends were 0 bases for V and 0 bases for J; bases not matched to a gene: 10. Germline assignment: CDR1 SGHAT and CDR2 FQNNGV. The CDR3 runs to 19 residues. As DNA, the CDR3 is TGTGCCAGCAGCTTAGAATTATGGCTAGCGGGAGGCCCCTCCTACGAGCAGTACTTC. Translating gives CASSLELWLAGGPSYEQYF.

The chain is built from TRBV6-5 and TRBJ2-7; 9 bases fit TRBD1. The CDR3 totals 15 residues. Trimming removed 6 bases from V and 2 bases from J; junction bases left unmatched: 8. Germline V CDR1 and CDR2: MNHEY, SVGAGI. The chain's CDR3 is CASRRGGTGTYEQYF. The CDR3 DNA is TGTGCCAGCAGACGAGGGGGGACAGGGACCTACGAGCAGTACTTC.

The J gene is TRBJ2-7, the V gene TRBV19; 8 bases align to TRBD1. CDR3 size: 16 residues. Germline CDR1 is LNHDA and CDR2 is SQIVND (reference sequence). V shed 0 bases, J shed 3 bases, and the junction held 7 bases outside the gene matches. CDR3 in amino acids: CASSIDGQGWVYEQYF. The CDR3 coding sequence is TGTGCCAGTAGTATAGACGGACAGGGATGGGTCTACGAGCAGTACTTC.

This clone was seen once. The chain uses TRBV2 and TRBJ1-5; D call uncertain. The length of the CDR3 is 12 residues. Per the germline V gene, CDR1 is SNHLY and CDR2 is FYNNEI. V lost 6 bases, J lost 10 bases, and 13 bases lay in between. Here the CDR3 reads CASSENGGPQHF. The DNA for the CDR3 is TGTGCCAGCAGCGAGAACGGCGGCCCCCAGCATTTT.

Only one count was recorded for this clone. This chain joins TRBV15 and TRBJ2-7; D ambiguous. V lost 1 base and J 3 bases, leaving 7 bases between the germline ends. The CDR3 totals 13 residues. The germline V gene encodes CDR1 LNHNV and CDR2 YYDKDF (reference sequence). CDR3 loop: CATSRVSSYEQYF. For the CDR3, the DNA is TGTGCCACCAGCAGAGTTAGTAGCTACGAGCAGTACTTC.

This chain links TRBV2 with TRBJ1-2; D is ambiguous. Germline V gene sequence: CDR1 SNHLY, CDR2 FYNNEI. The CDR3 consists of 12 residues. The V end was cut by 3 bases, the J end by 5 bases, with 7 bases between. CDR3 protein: CASSDRGYGYTF. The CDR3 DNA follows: TGTGCCAGCAGTGATCGAGGTTATGGCTACACCTTC.

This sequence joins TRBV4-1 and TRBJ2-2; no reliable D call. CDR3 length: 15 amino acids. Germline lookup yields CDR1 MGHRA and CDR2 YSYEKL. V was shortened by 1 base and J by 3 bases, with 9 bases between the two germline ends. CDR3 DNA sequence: TGCGCCAGCAGCCAAGTGGGTCGGGACACCGGGGAGCTGTTTTTT. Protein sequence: CASSQVGRDTGELFF.

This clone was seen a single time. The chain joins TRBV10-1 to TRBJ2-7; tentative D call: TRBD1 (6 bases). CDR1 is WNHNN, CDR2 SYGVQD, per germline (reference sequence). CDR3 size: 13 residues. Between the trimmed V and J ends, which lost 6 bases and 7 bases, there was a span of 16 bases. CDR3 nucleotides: TGCGCCAGCAGAAGTGGACAGTCTGGAGAGCAGTACTTC. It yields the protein CASRSGQSGEQYF.

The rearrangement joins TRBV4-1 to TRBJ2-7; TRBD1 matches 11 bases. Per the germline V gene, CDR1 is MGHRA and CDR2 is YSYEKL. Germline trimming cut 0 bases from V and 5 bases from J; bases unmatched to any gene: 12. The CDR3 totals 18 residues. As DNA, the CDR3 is TGCGCCAGCAGCCAAGATAGAGAAGGGACAGGGGGACCTGACGAGCAGTACTTC. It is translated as CASSQDREGTGGPDEQYF.